Listed below are T cell receptor beta chains from one sample, sequenced in a study of T cell clones after liver transplantation. Assay: immunoSEQ multiplex PCR; the TCRdb copy retains only in-frame clones and omits some. The data show about 99,000 clones, roughly 80% seen once. This specimen consisted of CD4+ T cells from blood, obtained around 44 months after liver transplant. Receptors were obtained from a human patient who received a liver transplant. Some T cells here may be from the graft donor. CDR3s include the opening cysteine and the closing phenylalanine or tryptophan. A D gene is named only where the DNA matches it firmly. Clone size is given for some rows only: seen once, a few or many times, or a class if the clone is expanded.

>TRBD1|NA|TRBJ2-2|TRBV5-4
TGTGCCAGCAGCTTGGGCCAGGGGGCCTGGGCCGGGGAGCTGTTTTTT
CASSLGQGAWAGELFF
>TRBD2|NA|TRBJ2-3|TRBV7-3
TGTGCCAGCAGCTCAGGCGCCGGACTAGCGGGGTATACGCAGTATTTT
CASSSGAGLAGYTQYF
>TRBD1|NA|TRBJ2-5|TRBV18
TGTGCCAGCTCACCGGGACAGGGAGAGACCCAGTACTTC
CASSPGQGETQYF
>NA|NA|TRBJ2-1|TRBV5-1
TGCGCCAGCAGCTTGGACGGTCTACTCTACAATGAGCAGTTCTTC
CASSLDGLLYNEQFF
>NA|NA|TRBJ1-1|TRBV6-5
TGTGCCAGCAGTTACGCTGGGTTGAACACTGAAGCTTTCTTT
CASSYAGLNTEAFF
>NA|NA|TRBJ1-3|TRBV5-1
TGCGCCAGCAGCTTAAGGGAGCCTGGAAACACCATATATTTT
CASSLREPGNTIYF
>NA|NA|TRBJ2-5|TRBV19
TGTGCCAGTAGTATAGATCCCTGGGGGAGCCAAGAGACCCAGTACTTC
CASSIDPWGSQETQYF
>TRBD1|few|TRBJ2-1|TRBV5-1
TGCGCCAGCAGCCAGGGGACAGGGCTCCCAAACAATGAGCAGTTCTTC
CASSQGTGLPNNEQFF
>NA|once|TRBJ2-3|TRBV6-4
TGTGCCAGCAGTGACTCGTCCATCTCCGAGGGTCCTCTCACAGATACGCAGTATTTT
CASSDSSISEGPLTDTQYF
>TRBD1|NA|TRBJ1-1|TRBV28
TGTGCCGGCGCGACTAGGACAGGGCGCACTGAAGCTTTCTTT
CAGATRTGRTEAFF
>NA|few|TRBJ2-1|TRBV29-1
TGCAGCGTGGCAGGGGTGCCCTACAATGAGCAGTTCTTC
CSVAGVPYNEQFF
>NA|NA|TRBJ2-1|TRBV14
TGTGCCAGCAGCCTGGACGTATGGAATGAGCAGTTCTTC
CASSLDVWNEQFF
>TRBD1|few|TRBJ1-4|TRBV7-2
TGTGCCAGCAGCTTAGTACAGGGGGCAGGTGAAAAACTGTTTTTT
CASSLVQGAGEKLFF
>NA|NA|TRBJ2-3|TRBV29-1
TGCAGCGTAGGGGGACTATCTAGCACAGATACGCAGTATTTT
CSVGGLSSTDTQYF
>TRBD2|NA|TRBJ2-3|TRBV4-2
TGTGCCAGCAGCCAAGGTGGGGGGAGGGCCTCGGGAGATACGCAGTATTTT
CASSQGGGRASGDTQYF
>NA|few|TRBJ2-7|TRBV28
TGTGCCAGCACGAGGCCGGGGGCCGCCTACGAGCAGTACTTC
CASTRPGAAYEQYF
>NA|NA|TRBJ2-7|TRBV7-6
TGTGCCAGCAGCTCGGACAGATTGGGCGAGCAGTACTTC
CASSSDRLGEQYF
>NA|NA|TRBJ1-4|TRBV6-1
TGTGCCACCCAGACAAATGAAAAACTGTTTTTT
CATQTNEKLFF
>NA|NA|TRBJ2-5|TRBV18
TGTGCCAGCTCACCCGGGACGTTCACGCAAGAGACCCAGTACTTC
CASSPGTFTQETQYF
>NA|NA|TRBJ2-2|TRBV18
TGTGCCAGCTCACCGCCCCCAGGGCACACCGGGGAGCTGTTTTTT
CASSPPPGHTGELFF
>NA|NA|TRBJ2-3|TRBV5-4
TGTGCCAGCAGCATCGGGACCACTAGCACAGATACGCAGTATTTT
CASSIGTTSTDTQYF
>NA|NA|TRBJ1-4|TRBV5-1
TGCGCCAGCAGCGTAGACAGGCACGGTGGGGATGAAAAACTGTTTTTT
CASSVDRHGGDEKLFF
>NA|NA|TRBJ1-1|TRBV19
TGTGCCAGTAGTGAGAACAGCTTGTGGAACACTGAAGCTTTCTTT
CASSENSLWNTEAFF
>TRBD1|NA|TRBJ2-2|TRBV5-1
TGCGCCAGCAGGGAGGCGCAGGGGGCGCGAAACACCGGGGAGCTGTTTTTT
CASREAQGARNTGELFF
>NA|NA|TRBJ2-3|TRBV2
TGTGCCAGCGGTAGTGATAGGGATACGCAGTATTTT
CASGSDRDTQYF
>NA|NA|TRBJ2-1|TRBV7-9
TGTGCCAGCAGCTCAGAGGGGACGACCCTCTACAATGAGCAGTTCTTC
CASSSEGTTLYNEQFF
>TRBD2|NA|TRBJ2-7|TRBV5-1
TGCGCCAGCAGCCGGGGACTAGCGGATTACGAGCAGTACTTC
CASSRGLADYEQYF
>NA|NA|TRBJ2-1|TRBV10-1
TGCGCCAGCAGTGACCGCTTTGGGGGCAATGAGCAGTTCTTC
CASSDRFGGNEQFF
>TRBD1|few|TRBJ2-1|TRBV2
TGTGCCAGCAGACAGGGGGCGACCCATGAGCAGTTCTTC
CASRQGATHEQFF
>NA|NA|TRBJ2-2|TRBV5-1
TGCGCCAGCACCCTTGGGTCCGAACGTACCGGGGAGCTGTTTTTT
CASTLGSERTGELFF
>TRBD2|NA|TRBJ2-7|TRBV9
TGTGCCAGCAGCGCCTCACTAGCGGGATCAACCTACGAGCAGTACTTC
CASSASLAGSTYEQYF
>TRBD1|NA|TRBJ2-6|TRBV28
TGTGCCAGCAGTTCTGGGACAGCCTCTGGGGCCAACGTCCTGACTTTC
CASSSGTASGANVLTF
>TRBD1|NA|TRBJ1-6|TRBV28
TGTGCCAGCAGGAGGGACAGGGGAAATTCACCCCTCCACTTT
CASRRDRGNSPLHF
>NA|once|TRBJ1-2|TRBV19
TGTGCCAGTAGTACCGGGACGGAGGTTAACTATGGCTACACCTTC
CASSTGTEVNYGYTF
>TRBD1|NA|TRBJ2-2|TRBV5-1
TGCGCCAGCAGCTCTACGGGGACAGTCACCGGGGAGCTGTTTTTT
CASSSTGTVTGELFF
>NA|NA|TRBJ1-1|TRBV6-5
TGTGCCAGCAGTTACTTGAGGGGGAGGAGGAACACTGAAGCTTTCTTT
CASSYLRGRRNTEAFF
>NA|NA|TRBJ1-6|TRBV7-2
TGTGCCAGCAGCTTAATTGGTAATTCACCCCTCCACTTT
CASSLIGNSPLHF
>NA|NA|TRBJ2-1|TRBV4-1
TGCGCCAGCAGCCTCTTACAGGGGGGGACCTACAATGAGCAGTTCTTC
CASSLLQGGTYNEQFF
>NA|NA|TRBJ2-2|TRBV9
TGTGCCAGCAGCTTAACGGCCGGACTCAGCCCCCCCACCGGGGAGCTGTTTTTT
CASSLTAGLSPPTGELFF
>NA|NA|TRBJ2-7|TRBV7-3
TGTGCCAGCAGCTTATTTGACGGTTCCTACGAGCAGTACTTC
CASSLFDGSYEQYF
>NA|NA|TRBJ1-2|TRBV11-1
TGTGCCAGCAGCTTACGAGGAGGGACGAACTATGGCTACACCTTC
CASSLRGGTNYGYTF
>NA|NA|TRBJ2-4|TRBV6-5
TGTGCCAGCAGCTCGGGGGTTGGAAACATTCAGTACTTC
CASSSGVGNIQYF
>NA|NA|TRBJ1-1|TRBV6-5
TGTGCCAGCGAGGGGAACACTGAAGCTTTCTTT
CASEGNTEAFF
>TRBD2|NA|TRBJ2-3|TRBV5-1
TGCGCCAGCAGACCTGGACTAGCGGGGATTACAAGCACAGATACGCAGTATTTT
CASRPGLAGITSTDTQYF
>NA|NA|TRBJ1-5|TRBV27
TGTGCCAGCGGAAGGGCCTGGGGAGGTGGAAATCAGCCCCAGCATTTT
CASGRAWGGGNQPQHF
>NA|NA|TRBJ2-7|TRBV27
TGTGCCAGCAGTTTACTAGATGGGGGTTACGAGCAGTACTTC
CASSLLDGGYEQYF
>TRBD2|NA|TRBJ2-3|TRBV5-1
TGCGCCAGCAGCCCGGGACTAGCGGGATCCACAGATACGCAGTATTTT
CASSPGLAGSTDTQYF
>NA|NA|TRBJ2-1|TRBV5-4
TGTGCCAGCACCGATAGGGGGAGCCCCTACAATGAGCAGTTCTTC
CASTDRGSPYNEQFF
>NA|NA|TRBJ2-1|TRBV27
TGTGCCAGCACCCGGACAGGGAGGGCGGGCAATGAGCAGTTCTTC
CASTRTGRAGNEQFF
>NA|once|TRBJ2-5|TRBV5-4
TGTGCCAGCAGCCAGGACAGACAAGAGACCCAGTACTTC
CASSQDRQETQYF
>TRBD1|NA|TRBJ2-1|TRBV6-4
TGTGCCAGCAGTGACCCCCGGACAGGGCTTGAGCAGTTCTTC
CASSDPRTGLEQFF
>TRBD1|NA|TRBJ2-1|TRBV14
TGTGCCAGCAGCCACCCGACAGGGCCCAACAATGAGCAGTTCTTC
CASSHPTGPNNEQFF
>TRBD1|NA|TRBJ2-7|TRBV7-9
TGTGCCAGCAGGGAAGAGGGACAGGGGGCTCGCGAGCAGTACTTC
CASREEGQGAREQYF
>NA|NA|TRBJ1-2|TRBV28
TGTGCCAGCAGGGCAGGGATGGAGGGCTACACCTTC
CASRAGMEGYTF
>NA|NA|TRBJ2-5|TRBV9
TGTGCCAGCAGCCCCCAGGGGGAGACCCAGTACTTC
CASSPQGETQYF
>NA|NA|TRBJ2-3|TRBV5-1
TGCGCCAGCAGCTTGGTAACACAACTCGGCACAGATACGCAGTATTTT
CASSLVTQLGTDTQYF
>NA|NA|TRBJ1-3|TRBV10-1
TGCGCCAGCAGTGGAGGGAACACCATATATTTT
CASSGGNTIYF